This is a list of T cell receptor beta chains from one sample in a study of T cell changes during pregnancy in multiple sclerosis. Clones were sequenced by immunoSEQ multiplex PCR, and TCRdb holds only the in-frame ones, with some missing. The sample comprises tens of thousands of clones, about nine tenths of which are singletons, and approximately 0.69% rests with the top ten. The sample in question was CD4+ T cells from peripheral blood mononuclear cells, obtained after pregnancy. All receptors come from a female donor with multiple sclerosis, enrolled in a pregnancy study. The CDR3 runs from the conserved cysteine through the conserved F or W. Each record gives: clone size, D gene, V gene, J gene, CDR3 DNA, CDR3 protein. A D gene is named only where the DNA matches it firmly. Some rows mark clone size as missing; the rest say once, few, many or name a class of expanded clone.

-,-,TRBV7-3,TRBJ1-1,TGTGCCAGCAGCCCGTCCCTTAACATTGGCACTGAAGCTTTCTTT,CASSPSLNIGTEAFF
-,-,TRBV11-2,TRBJ1-2,TGTGCCAGCAGCATCCAGGGGAACTATGGCTACACCTTC,CASSIQGNYGYTF
-,TRBD1,TRBV18,TRBJ2-2,TGTGCCAGCTCACCAGGGACAGGCACCGGGGAGCTGTTTTTT,CASSPGTGTGELFF
-,-,TRBV30,TRBJ2-4,TGTGCCTGGAGTACGGGGAACGAAAACATTCAGTACTTC,CAWSTGNENIQYF
-,-,TRBV7-2,TRBJ1-4,TGTGCCAGCAGCCCGCCAGACAGTGCAACTAATGAAAAACTGTTTTTT,CASSPPDSATNEKLFF
few,-,TRBV5-1,TRBJ2-5,TGCGCCAGCAGCTTGGAGGGGGAAGAGACCCAGTACTTC,CASSLEGEETQYF
-,-,TRBV5-4,TRBJ2-3,TGTGCCAGCAGCTGGAAGGGGGAAGATACGCAGTATTTT,CASSWKGEDTQYF
once,TRBD1,TRBV6-5,TRBJ1-2,TGTGCCAGCAGTTACACCACAGGGGAAGTGAGCTACACCTTC,CASSYTTGEVSYTF
-,-,TRBV4-3,TRBJ1-2,TGCGCCAGCAGCCAACAGGGTCCCTATGGCTACACCTTC,CASSQQGPYGYTF
-,-,TRBV27,TRBJ1-6,TGTGCCAGCAGTTTATGGGCCACGGGGGTGGATAATTCACCCCTCCACTTT,CASSLWATGVDNSPLHF
-,-,TRBV5-5,TRBJ1-5,TGTGCCAGCAGCTTTCAGGGTCAGCCCCAGCATTTT,CASSFQGQPQHF
-,TRBD1,TRBV2,TRBJ1-1,TGTGCCAGCAGTGGACAGGGGCAGGTTACTGAAGCTTTCTTT,CASSGQGQVTEAFF
-,-,TRBV2,TRBJ2-2,TGTGCCAGCAGTGTTAGGGGGACGAACACCGGGGAGCTGTTTTTT,CASSVRGTNTGELFF
once,-,TRBV10-3,TRBJ1-4,TGTGCCATCAGTGTAGCAGGATCAGGGAATGAAAAACTGTTTTTT,CAISVAGSGNEKLFF
-,TRBD1,TRBV19,TRBJ2-6,TGTGCCAGTAGTATCTTAGGGGGCGGCTCTGGGGCCAACGTCCTGACTTTC,CASSILGGGSGANVLTF
-,TRBD1,TRBV19,TRBJ2-3,TGTGCCAGTAGTATCCTGGGACAGAGCACAGATACGCAGTATTTT,CASSILGQSTDTQYF
once,TRBD1,TRBV27,TRBJ1-6,TGTGCCAGCAGTTCCCCACCCGCCGGGACAGCGTCGCGTGCCCTCCACTTT,CASSSPPAGTASRALHF
-,-,TRBV6-5,TRBJ1-2,TGCGCCAGCATCTCAGTTGTTGGCTACACCTTC,CASISVVGYTF
-,TRBD2,TRBV15,TRBJ2-1,TGTGCCACCAGCAGAGGCAGCGGGGGGGCCCGAAATGAGCAGTTCTTC,CATSRGSGGARNEQFF
-,-,TRBV19,TRBJ1-1,TGTGCCACCGAAAGAGACACTGAAGCTTTCTTT,CATERDTEAFF
-,-,TRBV5-4,TRBJ2-5,TGTGCCAGCAGCCTACAGTCAGAGACCCAGTACTTC,CASSLQSETQYF
-,-,TRBV11-3,TRBJ2-5,TGTGCCAGCAGCTTAGGCGGGGGCCCCCAAGAGACCCAGTACTTC,CASSLGGGPQETQYF
-,TRBD2,TRBV5-6,TRBJ2-7,TGTGCCAGCAGAGGAAGCGGGGGGCCCTTATACGAGCAGTACTTC,CASRGSGGPLYEQYF
-,-,TRBV6-6,TRBJ2-4,TGTGCCGCCTCAGGGGACGTAAACATTCAGTACTTC,CAASGDVNIQYF